The 21 T cell receptor beta chains in this list originate from one sample, sequenced in a study of shared clonotypes between healthy human individuals. Sequencing used immunoSEQ multiplex PCR; TCRdb keeps in-frame clones, though not all of them. Of some 1,100,000 clones detected, around 78% appear once; the ten largest clones hold 0.52%. Sequencing was performed on memory CD4+ T cells from PBMCs. Subset reported: CD45RA-negative fraction. The receptors were gathered from a man between 18 and 29 years old in good health. Some clones in this sample may be carry-over from other donors' samples.

This rearrangement joins TRBV9 to TRBJ2-1; D unclear. Germline CDR1 SGDLS, CDR2 YYNGEE. This CDR3 has 16 residues. V was pared by 1 base and J by 9 bases, with 20 bases between. This CDR3 reads CASSVLSPLGLSEQFF. The CDR3 bases are TGTGCCAGCAGCGTACTTTCACCTCTAGGGTTGAGTGAGCAGTTCTTC.

V is TRBV11-3 and J is TRBJ2-3, with unresolved D. Germline V lookup: CDR1 SGHNT, CDR2 YENEEA. This CDR3 is built from 12 residues. V lost 2 bases and J lost 2, with 2 bases in between. DNA of the CDR3: TGTGCCAGCAGCTTATACACAGATACGCAGTATTTT. Its translation is CASSLYTDTQYF.

The V call is TRBV28, the J call TRBJ2-2, with TRBD1 identical over 9 bases. The CDR3 extends over 16 amino acids. From germline, CDR1 is MDHEN and CDR2 SYDVKM. Germline trimming cut 5 bases from V and 3 bases from J; bases unmatched to any gene: 7. CDR3 sequence reads: CASSPFRTGDTGELFF. The CDR3 DNA sequence: TGTGCCAGCAGTCCCTTCCGGACAGGGGACACCGGGGAGCTGTTTTTT.

The chain has TRBV7-9 and TRBJ2-3, with D uncertain. The V gene's germline CDR1 is SEHNR and CDR2 FQNEAQ (reference sequence). CDR3 length equals 15 residues. The ends were cut back, 2 bases at V and 0 bases at J, with 9 bases in the middle. The CDR3 bases are TGTGCCAGCAGCTTAAGGCGGCCTAGCACAGATACGCAGTATTTT. This encodes CASSLRRPSTDTQYF.

This CDR3 is CASSFSQGGKNEQFF. CDR3 nucleotides: TGTGCCAGCAGCTTCAGTCAGGGTGGGAAAAATGAGCAGTTCTTC. The V and J genes are TRBV7-9 and TRBJ2-1, with D possibly being TRBD1 (5 bases). Germline assignment: CDR1 SEHNR and CDR2 FQNEAQ (reference sequence). The CDR3 length is 15 residues. The germline V and J ends were trimmed by 3 bases and 7 bases, with 16 bases remaining between them.

CDR3: CATRGAPEDTGELFF. CDR3 coding DNA: TGTGCCACCAGGGGGGCTCCGGAGGACACCGGGGAGCTGTTTTTT. The V gene is TRBV15, the J gene TRBJ2-2; possibly TRBD1 for D (6 bases). The CDR3 spans 15 residues. CDR1 and CDR2 (germline): LNHNV, YYDKDF (reference sequence). The V gene lost 6 bases and the J gene lost 3 bases, with 14 bases spanning the gap.

This chain links TRBV11-2 with TRBJ2-4; TRBD1 agrees at 7 bases. The CDR3 has 16 amino acids. The germline gives CDR1 SGHAT, CDR2 FQNNGV. Losses at the gene ends were 5 bases for V and 1 base for J; bases not matched to a gene: 8. The CDR3 coding sequence is TGTGCCAGCAGCCCCGACAGGGTGGGGGCCAAAAACATTCAGTACTTC. Its protein product is CASSPDRVGAKNIQYF.

The rearrangement uses TRBV5-4 and TRBJ2-3; the match to TRBD2 covers 15 bases. Trimming cost V 4 bases and J 0 bases; bases outside gene matches: 6. The CDR3 totals 18 residues. In germline, CDR1 is SGHNT, CDR2 YYREEE (reference sequence). This CDR3 reads CASSGGTSGRSSTDTQYF. CDR3 sequence (DNA): TGTGCCAGCAGCGGAGGGACTAGCGGGAGGTCAAGCACAGATACGCAGTATTTT.

The CDR3 here is CATSRDPVTGELFF. The CDR3 nucleotides are TGTGCCACCAGCAGAGATCCAGTTACCGGGGAGCTGTTTTTT. This chain connects TRBV15 to TRBJ2-2; no firm D call. The CDR3 is 14 residues long. The germline V gene encodes CDR1 LNHNV and CDR2 YYDKDF (reference sequence). The V end lost 0 bases, the J end lost 5 bases, and 7 bases lay between the germline ends. Filled out from reference TRBV15 and TRBJ2-2, the complete variable domain reads DAMVIQNPRYQVTQFGKPVTLSCSQTLNHNVMYWYQQKSSQAPKLLFHYYDKDFNNEADTPDNFQSRRPNTSFCFLDIRSPGLGDTAMYLCATSRDPVTGELFFGEGSRLTVL.

The chain couples TRBV5-6 to TRBJ1-2; TRBD1 might be the D (5 bases). Trimming took off 4 bases at V and 4 bases at J, with 11 bases between the two ends. The CDR3 totals 13 residues. Germline CDR1 is SGHDT and CDR2 is YYEEEE. This CDR3 is CASSVSGTYGYTF. CDR3 DNA: TGTGCCAGCAGCGTATCCGGGACCTATGGCTACACCTTC.

DNA for the CDR3: TGCGCCAGCAGCTTGGCCGGACGTAATGAGCAGTTCTTC. This gives the protein CASSLAGRNEQFF. The V and J genes are TRBV5-1 and TRBJ2-1, with D uncertain. The ends were cut back, 0 bases at V and 7 bases at J, with 8 bases in the middle. The CDR3 runs to 13 residues. Germline V gene data show CDR1 as SGHRS and CDR2 as YFSETQ.

CDR3 sequence: CASSLGGRENTEAFF. The CDR3 DNA reads TGTGCCAGCAGCTTAGGCGGTCGGGAGAACACTGAAGCTTTCTTT. The rearrangement links TRBV11-3 to TRBJ1-1; D remains ambiguous. Trimming took off 1 base at V and 1 base at J, with 10 bases between the two ends. The CDR3 totals 15 residues. Germline V gene lookup returns CDR1 SGHNT and CDR2 YENEEA.

The chain uses TRBV5-1 and TRBJ2-1; 9 nucleotides align to TRBD2. The trim removed 4 bases at V and 7 bases at J, leaving 6 bases unmatched. This CDR3 spans 14 amino acids. Per germline, CDR1 SGHRS and CDR2 YFSETQ. This chain's CDR3 is CASSRGLARNEQFF. For the CDR3, the DNA is TGCGCCAGCAGCAGGGGACTAGCCAGGAATGAGCAGTTCTTC.

In its sample, this clone was seen a few times. The V and J genes are TRBV25-1 and TRBJ2-7; the match to TRBD1 covers 10 bases. The ends lost 2 bases at V and 6 bases at J; junction bases unmatched: 4. The CDR3 runs to 14 residues. In germline, CDR1 is MGHDK, CDR2 SYGVNS. The CDR3 protein is CASSEGTGVFEQYF. The CDR3 DNA is TGTGCCAGCAGTGAAGGGACAGGGGTATTCGAGCAGTACTTC.

The V call is TRBV7-9, the J call TRBJ1-1, with unresolved D. Germline V gene sequence: CDR1 SEHNR, CDR2 FQNEAQ (reference sequence). CDR3 length equals 14 residues. The ends were cut back, 6 bases at V and 11 bases at J, with 22 bases in the middle. CDR3 coding DNA: TGTGCCAGCAGTACACAGCGATCGGACCCCCGCGCTTTCTTT. Translated, it gives CASSTQRSDPRAFF.

The chain couples TRBV28 to TRBJ1-1; D is ambiguous. The V end was cut by 3 bases, the J end by 9 bases, with 8 bases between. Germline V lookup: CDR1 MDHEN, CDR2 SYDVKM. CDR3 length equals 11 residues. CDR3 nucleotide sequence: TGTGCCAGCAGTTTGGATTCAAAAGCTTTCTTT. Translating gives CASSLDSKAFF.

The chain carries TRBV6-1 and TRBJ2-1; tentative D call: TRBD2 (5 bases). Germline CDR1 is MNHNS and CDR2 is SASEGT. Trimming pared 8 bases from V and 0 bases from J, leaving 14 bases between. The CDR3 sequence is 15 residues long. CDR3 protein: CASPEGTNSYNEQFF. CDR3 coding DNA: TGTGCCAGCCCCGAGGGTACTAACTCCTACAATGAGCAGTTCTTC.

The chain couples TRBV11-2 to TRBJ2-2, with TRBD1 identical over 9 bases. Germline loops: CDR1 SGHAT, CDR2 FQNNGV. Unmatched junction bases numbered 3, after V lost 2 bases and J lost 5 bases. CDR3 size: 15 residues. CDR3 loop: CASSLTGGRTGELFF. CDR3 DNA: TGTGCCAGCAGCTTAACAGGGGGCCGGACCGGGGAGCTGTTTTTT.

This chain joins TRBV10-3 and TRBJ2-3, with 12 bases aligning to TRBD1. The ends lost 1 base at V and 1 base at J; junction bases unmatched: 6. Germline V gene data show CDR1 as ENHRY and CDR2 as SYGVKD. The CDR3 runs 18 residues. This chain's CDR3 is CAISEFGGTGGGTDTQYF. The CDR3 coding sequence is TGTGCCATCAGTGAGTTTGGGGGGACAGGGGGCGGCACAGATACGCAGTATTTT.

This clone was counted only a few times. This rearrangement joins TRBV6-5 to TRBJ1-1, with D possibly being TRBD1 (5 bases). This CDR3 spans 16 amino acids. Trimming shortened V by 2 bases and J by 1 base, and 14 bases separated the two germline ends. Germline CDR1 and CDR2: MNHEY and SVGAGI. The CDR3 region is CASSYGGTTKNTEAFF. The CDR3 DNA follows: TGTGCCAGCAGTTACGGCGGGACTACCAAGAACACTGAAGCTTTCTTT.

This clone was seen a few times. The same CDR3 also results from other DNA sequences found in this sample. The chain uses TRBV15 and TRBJ1-2; D gene ambiguous. The CDR3 sequence is 14 residues long. V shed 1 base and J shed 1 base, with 7 bases lying between them. Germline CDR1 LNHNV, CDR2 YYDKDF (reference sequence). The DNA for the CDR3 is TGTGCCACCAGCAGAGGTGGGGATAACTATGGCTACACCTTC. It codes for CATSRGGDNYGYTF.